This T cell receptor beta chain emerged from a study of CD4 T cells in relation to SARS-CoV-2 and coronaviruses. V gave up 4 bases and J gave up 3 bases, with 6 bases separating them. The CDR3 has 13 amino acids. The table came from immunoSEQ multiplex PCR; TCRdb's copy has only in-frame clones and leaves some out. The sample contains some 29,000 clones, nearly 80% of which appear only once. Worth noting for this clone: The antigen is not known.

The unexposed donors gave CD4+ T cells in about 2011-2018, prior to COVID-19. Isolation of CD4+ T cells took place after about 10 days in culture. Cells permitting, SARS-CoV-2 S/N and four cold-coronavirus spikes were tested on unexposed-donor CD4+ T cells. The clonotype was recovered from a human donor in good health. V and J are TRBV6-7 and TRBJ1-4; D remains ambiguous. TRBV6-7 is marked as an open reading frame, function uncertain. Sequencing was performed on CD4+ T cells from PBMCs, cultured in vitro. CDR3 nucleotides: TGTGCCAGCAGTTTTAGGGCTAATGAAAAACTGTTTTTT. It is translated as CASSFRANEKLFF.